This T cell receptor (beta chain) was identified during a study of blood T cell repertoires in COVID-19. Germline CDR1 is SQVTM and CDR2 is ANQGSEA. The CDR3 runs 15 residues. V lost 4 bases to trimming and J lost 4 bases; unmatched junction nucleotides: 11. This table comes from immunoSEQ multiplex PCR, and its TCRdb copy is limited to in-frame clones, with some not included. This sample yields approximately 46,000 clones, of which roughly four fifths are seen a single time; more than 2.5% belongs to the top ten. This receptor was obtained from a woman aged 55-70 years with acute or convalescent COVID-19. The chain uses TRBV29-1 and TRBJ1-2; 8 bases match TRBD1. Sequencing used peripheral blood. The CDR3 region has the DNA TGCAGCGTTGGTAGTACAGGGGGGTCGATCTATGGCTACACCTTC. It encodes CSVGSTGGSIYGYTF. The full variable domain, in which reference TRBV29-1 and TRBJ1-2 provide the parts outside the CDR3, is SAVISQKPSRDICQRGTSLTIQCQVDSQVTMMFWYRQQPGQSLTLIATANQGSEATYESGFVIDKFPISRPNLTFSTLTVSNMSPEDSSIYLCSVGSTGGSIYGYTFGSGTRLTVV.